Sequencing of this T cell receptor (beta chain) was carried out in a study of OX40 agonist ivuxolimab in advanced cancers. Looking at the study overall: Patients receiving dose escalation had hepatocellular carcinoma, melanoma, renal cell or head and neck cancer. General study results and limits: Antigen targets of the expanded peripheral T cells went undetermined. Expanded clones were, on average, more numerous among CD8+ T cells than CD4+.

This CDR3 has 16 amino acids. Germline trimming cut 5 bases from V and 8 bases from J; bases unmatched to any gene: 15. Germline assignment: CDR1 LNHNV and CDR2 YYDKDF (reference sequence). The assay was immunoSEQ multiplex PCR, and TCRdb's table has in-frame clones only and misses some. The table includes roughly 73,000 clones, roughly nine tenths detected once. In regard to this clone: The antigen remains undetermined.

Autoimmune disease history or systemic immunosuppression barred patients. The V call is TRBV15, the J call TRBJ1-5; 7 bases fit TRBD1. Here the sequenced sample was CD4+ or CD8+ T cells sorted from blood, taken in a trial of the OX40 agonist ivuxolimab. The clonotype originates from an adult with an advanced solid tumor such as melanoma, head and neck, liver or kidney cancer. The DNA for the CDR3 is TGTGCCACCAGCCCCAGGAAGGGAGGGGGCCGGGAGCCCCAGCATTTT. Amino acids: CATSPRKGGGREPQHF.